A single sample is the source of the 23 T cell receptor beta chains below, sequenced in a study of cytomegalovirus exposure and HLA in healthy donors. Vbeta (60) and Jbeta (13) primers were used in the PCR. Using immunoSEQ multiplex PCR, the repertoire was profiled, and TCRdb retains in-frame clones only, with some absent. The table records about 88,000 clones, about 77% of them present only once. The source material was PBMCs. These TCRs come from a woman between 35 and 50 years old in good health and CMV-seronegative.

The chain carries TRBV18 and TRBJ2-5, with 9 positions matching TRBD2. With 6 bases clipped from V and 5 bases from J, the junction kept 7 bases outside the gene matches. The CDR3 length is 14 residues. The germline V gene has CDR1 KGHSH and CDR2 LQKENI. The DNA of the CDR3 is TGTGCCAGCTCTCAAAGGACTAGCGAGGAGACCCAGTACTTC. This codes for CASSQRTSEETQYF.

In its sample, this clone was seen a few times. The J gene is TRBJ2-3, the V gene TRBV6-1, with D maybe TRBD1 (6 bases). The CDR3 loop spans 14 amino acids. The germline V gene encodes CDR1 MNHNS and CDR2 SASEGT. V was clipped by 6 bases and J by 8 bases, with 18 bases between them. CDR3 residues: CASRGANLPGTQYF. The CDR3 DNA follows: TGTGCCAGCAGGGGGGCCAACCTGCCAGGTACGCAGTATTTT.

V usage is TRBV2 and J usage is TRBJ2-7, with TRBD1 identical over 7 bases. The germline CDR1 and CDR2 sequences are SNHLY and FYNNEI. V was pared by 8 bases and J by 7 bases, with 11 bases of the junction left unmatched. The CDR3 is 13 residues long. CDR3 sequence reads: CASATGRVEEQYF. CDR3 nucleotides: TGTGCCAGCGCGACAGGGCGCGTTGAGGAGCAGTACTTC.

There are a few counts of this clone. The V and J genes are TRBV4-1 and TRBJ2-5; TRBD2 matches 10 bases. V shed 1 base, J shed 4 bases, and the junction held 6 bases outside the gene matches. The CDR3 consists of 16 residues. Germline V lookup: CDR1 MGHRA, CDR2 YSYEKL. The CDR3 DNA follows: TGCGCCAGCAGCCAAGGAAGCGGGGGGGCGCGAGAGACCCAGTACTTC. Its protein product is CASSQGSGGARETQYF.

Written as DNA, the CDR3 is TGTGCCAGCAGCTTAGGGACAGCCAGCACAGATACGCAGTATTTT. It encodes CASSLGTASTDTQYF. The chain is built from TRBV7-9 and TRBJ2-3; D is perhaps TRBD1 (6 bases). Looked up from germline, CDR1 is SEHNR and CDR2 is FQNEAQ (reference sequence). The V and J ends lost 1 base and 0 bases respectively, with 8 bases between them. The CDR3 is made up of 15 amino acids.

The chain uses TRBV6-1 and TRBJ1-2; 7 bases align to TRBD1. This CDR3 region has 13 residues. J was trimmed by 5 bases and V by 6 bases; bases with no gene match: 6. CDR1 is MNHNS, CDR2 SASEGT, per germline. This CDR3 reads CASSKGAAYGYTF. The CDR3 DNA sequence: TGTGCCAGCAGCAAGGGGGCGGCGTATGGCTACACCTTC.

The V and J genes are TRBV7-2 and TRBJ1-1, with D possibly being TRBD1 (6 bases). The CDR3 consists of 14 residues. Germline CDR1 SGHTA, CDR2 FQGNSA. V lost 5 bases to trimming and J lost 1 base, with 11 bases between them. The CDR3 DNA reads TGTGCCAGCAGCACGGGACACCAGAACACTGAAGCTTTCTTT. Protein product: CASSTGHQNTEAFF.

This chain joins TRBV6-1 and TRBJ1-2; D is unresolved. Germline-derived CDR1 and CDR2 are MNHNS and SASEGT. CDR3 length equals 17 residues. The V and J ends lost 4 bases and 2 bases respectively, with 20 bases between them. This CDR3 is CASSGGGGRPLNYGYTF. The CDR3 DNA follows: TGTGCCAGCAGTGGTGGAGGCGGACGGCCACTAAACTATGGCTACACCTTC.

This rearrangement joins TRBV4-2 to TRBJ2-7; D may be TRBD2 (5 bases). The CDR3 totals 18 residues. CDR1 and CDR2 from the germline V gene are LGHNA and YNFKEQ. V was shortened by 1 base and J by 0 bases, with 19 bases between the two germline ends. Written as DNA, the CDR3 is TGTGCCAGCAGCCAAGTCCCACCCGGGGAGACAACCTCCTACGAGCAGTACTTC. Translation gives CASSQVPPGETTSYEQYF.

This clone was seen only once. The V gene is TRBV7-3, the J gene TRBJ2-5, with D possibly TRBD2 on 7 matching bases. The V end was cut by 2 bases, the J end by 8 bases, with 12 bases between. CDR1 SGHTA and CDR2 FQGTGA come from the germline V gene. The CDR3 contains 13 residues. This chain's CDR3 is CASSLFGGQTQYF. The CDR3 coding sequence is TGTGCCAGCAGCTTATTCGGGGGGCAAACCCAGTACTTC. The full variable domain, its missing parts supplied by reference TRBV7-3 and TRBJ2-5, is GAGVSQTPSNKVTEKGKYVELRCDPISGHTALYWYRQSLGQGPEFLIYFQGTGAADDSGLPNDRFFAVRPEGSVSTLKIQRTERGDSAVYLCASSLFGGQTQYFGPGTRLLVL.

As to this clone: At the DNA level, this CDR3 is encoded by other sequences in the same sample as well. The chain is built from TRBV6-5 and TRBJ1-2, with 9 bases that match TRBD1. CDR1 is MNHEY and CDR2 is SVGAGI in the germline V gene. The CDR3 runs 15 residues. V lost 0 bases to trimming and J lost 5 bases; unmatched junction nucleotides: 4. The CDR3, as DNA: TGTGCCAGCAGTTACTCAGAGACAGGGGGATATGGCTACACCTTC. It specifies CASSYSETGGYGYTF.

The chain combines TRBV6-6 with TRBJ1-1; D might be TRBD1 (6 bases). The CDR3 is 14 amino acids. V dropped 5 bases and J dropped 6 bases, with 16 bases sitting between them. Germline CDR1 reads MNHNY; CDR2 reads SVGAGI (reference sequence). CDR3 sequence reads: CASSGRGGGAEAFF. CDR3 in DNA: TGTGCCAGCAGTGGACGAGGGGGAGGGGCTGAAGCTTTCTTT.

CDR3 DNA sequence: TGTGCCAGCAGTTTTACCGGGGGTTTCTACGAGCAGTACTTC. Residues: CASSFTGGFYEQYF. The V call is TRBV27, the J call TRBJ2-7, with a tentative D call TRBD2 (6 bases). The CDR3 consists of 14 residues. Germline V gene lookup returns CDR1 MNHEY and CDR2 SMNVEV (reference sequence). Trimming stripped 3 bases from V and 3 bases from J, with 12 bases between.

V usage is TRBV5-6 and J usage is TRBJ1-5; weak D call: TRBD1 (6 bases). V lost 0 bases and J lost 3, with 10 bases in between. CDR1 and CDR2 (germline): SGHDT, YYEEEE. The CDR3 is made up of 15 amino acids. CDR3 bases: TGTGCCAGCAGCTTGGCAGGGGCTATCAATCAGCCCCAGCATTTT. As protein: CASSLAGAINQPQHF. The variable domain in full, completed from reference TRBV5-6 and TRBJ1-5, reads DAGVTQSPTHLIKTRGQQVTLRCSPKSGHDTVSWYQQALGQGPQFIFQYYEEEERQRGNFPDRFSGHQFPNYSSELNVNALLLGDSALYLCASSLAGAINQPQHFGDGTRLSIL.

This sequence joins TRBV10-3 and TRBJ2-7, with a weak D call TRBD2 (6 bases). The V end was cut by 11 bases, the J end by 5 bases, with 19 bases between. The CDR3 length is 13 residues. Germline V CDR1 and CDR2: ENHRY, SYGVKD. The CDR3 here is CAPKEGLWDEQYF. CDR3 nucleotide sequence: TGTGCCCCCAAGGAGGGGTTGTGGGACGAGCAGTACTTC.

The gene calls are TRBV19 and TRBJ1-5, with a tentative D call TRBD1 (5 bases). This CDR3 has 16 residues. Trimming stripped 4 bases from V and 0 bases from J, with 13 bases between. Germline V gives CDR1 LNHDA, CDR2 SQIVND (reference sequence). CDR3 loop: CASSKGWGNSNQPQHF. The CDR3 DNA is TGTGCCAGTAGTAAGGGGTGGGGAAATAGCAATCAGCCCCAGCATTTT.

V usage is TRBV9 and J usage is TRBJ2-3, with D perhaps TRBD2 (5 bases). The CDR3 runs to 16 residues. Germline V CDR1 and CDR2: SGDLS, YYNGEE. V gave up 4 bases and J gave up 2 bases, with 17 bases separating them. CDR3 DNA sequence: TGTGCCAGCAGCTCATCCCCGGAGGAGGCCACAGATACGCAGTATTTT. Its protein is CASSSSPEEATDTQYF.

The chain links TRBV14 to TRBJ1-3; D not certain. Looked up from germline, CDR1 is SGHDN and CDR2 is FVKESK. Trimming pared 4 bases from V and 1 base from J, leaving 14 bases between. The CDR3 spans 16 residues. CDR3 sequence: CASSRLFEGSGNTIYF. The DNA of the CDR3 is TGTGCCAGCAGCCGGCTGTTTGAGGGATCTGGAAACACCATATATTTT.

J is TRBJ1-2 and V is TRBV9, with TRBD1 as a possible D gene (5 bases). CDR3 size: 17 residues. The germline gives CDR1 SGDLS, CDR2 YYNGEE. Trimming shortened V by 4 bases and J by 4 bases, and 23 bases separated the two germline ends. The DNA of the CDR3 is TGTGCCAGCAGCAGAGGGGCAGTTTCGGGGGACGGCTATGGCTACACCTTC. Protein product: CASSRGAVSGDGYGYTF.

The chain uses TRBV19 and TRBJ1-2; 9 bases agree with TRBD1. The V and J ends lost 8 bases and 6 bases, in that order; junction bases with no gene match: 13. The CDR3 spans 15 residues. Germline V gene lookup returns CDR1 LNHDA and CDR2 SQIVND (reference sequence). CDR3 coding DNA: TGTGCCAGTCAACTACAGGGGGCTTCTATTAATGGCTACACCTTC. Protein: CASQLQGASINGYTF.

This clone was counted a single time. CDR3 in DNA: TGTGCCAGCAGCTTGGTTCGGGGGGGCATGGGGACCCAGTACTTC. Encoded protein: CASSLVRGGMGTQYF. V and J are TRBV5-4 and TRBJ2-5, with 8 bases that match TRBD2. The germline V gene encodes CDR1 SGHNT and CDR2 YYREEE (reference sequence). The junction had 8 bases not matched to a gene; V was cut back by 0 bases and J by 7 bases. CDR3 size: 15 residues.

The genes are TRBV30 and TRBJ2-3; a weak D match, TRBD2 (6 bases). The ends were cut back, 0 bases at V and 3 bases at J, with 13 bases in the middle. Germline CDR1 is GTSNPN and CDR2 is SVGIG (reference sequence). There are 15 residues in the CDR3. DNA of the CDR3: TGTGCCTGGAGTGTAACACTAGCAATTACAGATACGCAGTATTTT. It encodes CAWSVTLAITDTQYF.

Comments on this clone: Its ends do not fully match the called genes, so a read error is possible. The sample carries other DNA sequences with the same CDR3. V and J are TRBV29-1 and TRBJ2-7; 8 bases fit TRBD1. CDR1 SQVTM and CDR2 ANQGSEA come from the germline V gene. The CDR3 totals 14 residues. This CDR3 is CSVARTGPMYEQYF. The CDR3 DNA follows: TGCAGCGTAGCGAGGACAGGGCCTATGTACGAGCAGTATTTC.